Listed below are T cell receptor beta chains from one sample, sequenced in a study of cytomegalovirus exposure and HLA in healthy donors. Clones were read by immunoSEQ multiplex PCR, and TCRdb kept only the in-frame ones, dropping some. There are some 160,000 clones in the sample; around 80% occur only once, and under 9% lies in the top ten. Sequenced sample: PBMCs. These receptor sequences come from a woman between 35 and 50 years old in good health and CMV-seropositive. Both conserved end residues are trimmed from each CDR3.

v_gene	CDR3aa
TRBV5-1	ASSKGADGYT
TRBV11-2	ASSFNGGDGYT
TRBV21-1	ARCKTGPDQPQH
TRBV5-6	ASSLKGTGELF
TRBV10-3	AISESGQGLGYT
TRBV28	ASRRGQNYEQY
TRBV7-8	ASSARTGMVRSEAF
TRBV6-6	ASMGGQGNEQY
TRBV30	AWSTGGEHIQY
TRBV2	ASRGQGRTEKLF
TRBV29-1	SVGPVEETQY
TRBV5-4	ASSRDRDDGELF
TRBV5-1	ASSLQTGELF
TRBV27	ASSPPDRRNEKLF
TRBV30	AWSLERARSAF
TRBV6-5	ASSYKQGGISPLH
TRBV2	AGRDRGTYEQY
TRBV7-6	ASSLVGTGNTEAF
TRBV9	ASSAVRGPNTEAF
TRBV9	ASSVTGENTGELF
TRBV30	AWRTSGSTDTQY
TRBV10-3	AISESRGKLF
TRBV7-9	ASSLYGIVRGRSTGELF
TRBV7-9	ASRTGGGSPLH
TRBV5-6	ASSLETGVVGNTIY
TRBV10-2	ASSESGGGETQY
TRBV18	ASSPWGGDSGTEAF
TRBV7-9	ASSSPPGQQTYQETQY
TRBV27	ASRRTFGDQPQH
TRBV2	ASSMRGSYEQY
TRBV30	AWSLGTGEIWRF
TRBV30	AWSVPRGGVVLGETQY
TRBV4-2	ASSQATSGGGLETQY
TRBV13	ASSRGQSSYNSPLH
TRBV7-9	ASSPSGDYGYT
TRBV18	ASSSDRSTGFSAF
TRBV15	ATSRTGGWGTEAF
TRBV19	ASSIPGTGSVYT
TRBV28	ASSSAGQGHKYEQY
TRBV7-2	ASGLAGGFITGELF
TRBV28	ASTNGGALNSPLH
TRBV9	ASSVGTRGGETQY
TRBV5-1	ASSWGLFMNTEAF
TRBV5-1	ASRGGTGGEQY
TRBV6-6	ASSNDRSKTQY
TRBV30	AWSATTFYGYT
TRBV11-2	ASSLFGDRAYEQY
TRBV16	ASSQRVTGGDGELF
TRBV19	ASRTSGGETQY
TRBV7-9	ASSLSTGGKF
TRBV4-1	ASSQQGSNLYGYT
TRBV6-6	ASSLGQSSGNTIY
TRBV4-3	ASSQADHPGGEQF
TRBV28	ASWAFGTEAF
TRBV28	ASRKPGDNYGYT